This TCR beta chain was documented in a study of shared clonotypes between healthy human individuals. About the research overall: The study used three CD4 naive, three CD4 memory, two CD8 naive and one CD8 memory plate per donor.

For sorted subsets, 150 to 200 ng DNA per replicate equaled about 30,000 T cell genomes. The repertoire was sequenced with immunoSEQ multiplex PCR; TCRdb's copy has only in-frame clones and lacks some. This table holds nearly 600,000 clones, roughly 95% found once. The CDR3 runs to 15 residues. V dropped 0 bases and J dropped 6 bases, with 16 bases sitting between them. CDR1 is GTSNPN and CDR2 is SVGIG in the germline V gene (reference sequence). As defined, naive CD8 cells were CD45RO-negative and positively selected for CCR7, with terminally differentiated effector memory CD45RA+ cells excluded. Sequences were obtained from naive CD8+ T cells sorted from blood. This clonotype originated in a woman in her 30s in good health. The J gene is TRBJ2-3, the V gene TRBV30; D is possibly TRBD2 (6 bases). CDR3 amino acids: CAWSVGIGSLDTQYF. The CDR3 DNA reads as TGTGCCTGGAGTGTAGGCATCGGGAGTTTGGATACGCAGTATTTT.